A single sample is the source of the 32 T cell receptor beta chains below, sequenced in a study of CD4 T cells in relation to SARS-CoV-2 and coronaviruses. Assay used: immunoSEQ multiplex PCR; TCRdb lists only in-frame clones, some missing. The sample includes tens of thousands of clones, approximately 84% seen only once; the top ten take roughly 1.2%. These TCRs' antigens remain unknown. The sample comprised naive CD4+ T cells from PBMCs, cultured in vitro. The subset here: naive CD4+ T cells isolated by negative enrichment. All receptors come from an adult with COVID-19.

This chain uses TRBV11-3 with TRBJ2-7; D not certain. The germline V gene has CDR1 SGHNT and CDR2 YENEEA. The CDR3 loop spans 15 amino acids. V was clipped by 1 base and J by 0 bases, with 10 bases between them. DNA of the CDR3: TGTGCCAGCAGCTTAGGCAGCGCCAGCTCCTACGAGCAGTACTTC. Translating gives CASSLGSASSYEQYF.

The rearrangement joins TRBV5-1 to TRBJ1-4; perhaps TRBD1 as D (6 bases). Germline V gene lookup returns CDR1 SGHRS and CDR2 YFSETQ. The CDR3 is 12 residues long. Trimming removed 3 bases at V and 8 bases at J, with 8 bases between. CDR3 DNA sequence: TGCGCCAGCAGCTCCGACAGGGAAAAACTGTTTTTT. Residues: CASSSDREKLFF. Full variable domain (missing parts from reference TRBV5-1 and TRBJ1-4): KAGVTQTPRYLIKTRGQQVTLSCSPISGHRSVSWYQQTPGQGLQFLFEYFSETQRNKGNFPGRFSGRQFSNSRSEMNVSTLELGDSALYLCASSSDREKLFFGSGTQLSVL.

The V gene is TRBV2, the J gene TRBJ1-6; 9 bases map to TRBD1. Germline lookup yields CDR1 SNHLY and CDR2 FYNNEI. V gave up 6 bases and J gave up 10 bases; unmatched junction bases: 13. This CDR3 contains 16 residues. The CDR3 DNA is TGTGCCAGCAGACCAAGAATTCTAACAGGGGGCTCACCCCTCCACTTT. Translating gives CASRPRILTGGSPLHF. The full variable domain, rest sourced from reference TRBV2 and TRBJ1-6, is EPEVTQTPSHQVTQMGQEVILRCVPISNHLYFYWYRQILGQKVEFLVSFYNNEISEKSEIFDDQFSVERPDGSNFTLKIRSTKLEDSAMYFCASRPRILTGGSPLHFGNGTRLTVT.

V usage is TRBV5-1 and J usage is TRBJ1-4; D is unclear. The CDR3 covers 14 residues. CDR1 and CDR2 from the germline V gene are SGHRS and YFSETQ. Trimming took off 1 base at V and 5 bases at J, with 9 bases between the two ends. For the CDR3, the DNA is TGCGCCAGCAGCTTGACGCATAACAATGAAAAACTGTTTTTT. Residues: CASSLTHNNEKLFF.

V gene TRBV5-1 combines with J gene TRBJ1-5; a weak D match, TRBD1 (6 bases). The V end lost 5 bases, the J end lost 0 bases, and 12 bases lay between the germline ends. Germline lookup yields CDR1 SGHRS and CDR2 YFSETQ. This CDR3 comprises 15 residues. The CDR3 spells CASRPTGYSNQPQHF. Here the CDR3 DNA reads TGCGCCAGCAGACCGACAGGTTATAGCAATCAGCCCCAGCATTTT.

The chain is built from TRBV15 and TRBJ2-4; TRBD1 might be the D (7 bases). V was pared by 3 bases and J by 6 bases, with 15 bases between. CDR3 size: 15 residues. The germline CDR1 and CDR2 sequences are LNHNV and YYDKDF (reference sequence). The CDR3 region is CATSREGQIANIQYF. The CDR3 coding sequence is TGTGCCACCAGCAGGGAGGGACAGATCGCAAACATTCAGTACTTC.

This chain uses TRBV6-5 with TRBJ1-2, with D possibly matching TRBD1 (6 bases). Germline loops: CDR1 MNHEY, CDR2 SVGAGI. The CDR3 is 15 amino acids. Trimming shortened V by 4 bases and J by 3 bases, and 15 bases separated the two germline ends. The CDR3 loop reads CASSFSGQYYYGYTF. In DNA form, the CDR3 reads TGTGCCAGCAGTTTCTCTGGACAGTACTACTATGGCTACACCTTC.

J is TRBJ2-2 and V is TRBV5-5, with TRBD2 as a possible D gene (6 bases). Trimming stripped 4 bases from V and 1 base from J, with 11 bases between. This CDR3 is 15 amino acids long. The V gene's germline CDR1 is SGHKS and CDR2 YYEKEE (reference sequence). The CDR3 protein is CASSTGTGNTGELFF. CDR3 sequence (DNA): TGTGCCAGCAGCACCGGGACTGGGAACACCGGGGAGCTGTTTTTT. Based on the CDR3 plus reference TRBV5-5 and TRBJ2-2, the full variable domain is DAGVTQSPTHLIKTRGQQVTLRCSPISGHKSVSWYQQVLGQGPQFIFQYYEKEERGRGNFPDRFSARQFPNYSSELNVNALLLGDSALYLCASSTGTGNTGELFFGEGSRLTVL.

This chain connects TRBV3-1 (or the pseudogene TRBV3-2) to TRBJ1-1; 10 bases line up with TRBD1. Germline V gives CDR1 LGHDT, CDR2 YNNKEL (reference sequence). This CDR3 is built from 15 residues. The J segment lost 4 bases and the V segment lost 4 bases, leaving 6 bases of the junction unmatched. The CDR3 DNA reads as TGTGCCAGCAGCCGCGGGAGACAGGGGGCCACTGAAGCTTTCTTT. As protein: CASSRGRQGATEAFF.

The chain uses TRBV18 and TRBJ2-3; the D is unclear. Germline CDR1 is KGHSH and CDR2 is LQKENI. V was clipped by 3 bases and J by 3 bases, with 13 bases between them. This CDR3 contains 15 residues. CDR3: CASSPRTIGTDTQYF. CDR3 DNA: TGTGCCAGCTCACCCCGGACCATCGGAACAGATACGCAGTATTTT.

V usage is TRBV11-2 and J usage is TRBJ2-2; 10 bases are shared with TRBD2. This CDR3 region has 19 residues. Germline V gives CDR1 SGHAT, CDR2 FQNNGV. Trimming cost V 3 bases and J 4 bases; bases outside gene matches: 14. CDR3 residues: CASSFGTSGILRGTGELFF. CDR3 coding DNA: TGTGCCAGCAGCTTTGGAACTAGCGGGATTTTAAGGGGCACCGGGGAGCTGTTTTTT.

The rearrangement links TRBV12-3 or TRBV12-4 to TRBJ2-1; D gene unclear. V lost 5 bases to trimming and J lost 4 bases, with 9 bases between them. The CDR3 contains 13 residues. The CDR3 sequence: CASSPARYNEQFF. The DNA of the CDR3 is TGTGCCAGCAGTCCGGCCCGTTACAATGAGCAGTTCTTC.

The chain is built from TRBV7-8 and TRBJ1-4; TRBD1 matches 9 bases. The CDR3 is made up of 17 amino acids. CDR1 is SGHVS and CDR2 is FQNEAQ in the germline V gene. With V trimmed by 4 bases and J by 1 base, 7 bases remained unmatched. CDR3 nucleotide sequence: TGTGCCAGCAGCTGGGGGACAGGGACAAGAACTAATGAAAAACTGTTTTTT. Its translation is CASSWGTGTRTNEKLFF.

This sequence joins TRBV12-3 or TRBV12-4 and TRBJ2-1; weak D call: TRBD2 (5 bases). The CDR3 sequence is 12 residues long. V lost 5 bases and J lost 11, with 13 bases in between. The DNA of the CDR3 is TGTGCCAGCAGTCACGGAGGATTGAAGCAGTTCTTC. Translation gives CASSHGGLKQFF.

The chain has TRBV5-6 and TRBJ2-7; 8 positions agree with TRBD2. This CDR3 contains 16 residues. The germline V gene has CDR1 SGHDT and CDR2 YYEEEE. V gave up 7 bases and J gave up 5 bases; unmatched junction bases: 17. The CDR3 DNA sequence: TGTGCCAGCCGGCTGTTAGCGGGATGGGCGGACCACGAGCAGTACTTC. Translated: CASRLLAGWADHEQYF. Variable domain in full (rest from reference TRBV5-6 and TRBJ2-7): DAGVTQSPTHLIKTRGQQVTLRCSPKSGHDTVSWYQQALGQGPQFIFQYYEEEERQRGNFPDRFSGHQFPNYSSELNVNALLLGDSALYLCASRLLAGWADHEQYFGPGTRLTVT.

This chain links TRBV19 with TRBJ2-2, with 8 positions matching TRBD2. Germline V lookup: CDR1 LNHDA, CDR2 SQIVND (reference sequence). V lost 3 bases and J lost 0; bases outside the gene matches: 0. This CDR3 region has 15 residues. The DNA of the CDR3 is TGTGCCAGTAGTATCGGGAGGGCGAACACCGGGGAGCTGTTTTTT. Translated: CASSIGRANTGELFF.

This chain joins TRBV9 and TRBJ2-3; D not certain. There are 13 residues in the CDR3. V was pared by 3 bases and J by 2 bases, with 7 bases between. The germline V gene has CDR1 SGDLS and CDR2 YYNGEE. The CDR3 region has the DNA TGTGCCAGCAGCGACATCCTCACAGATACGCAGTATTTT. The encoded protein is CASSDILTDTQYF.

The chain combines TRBV7-2 with TRBJ2-7; no firm D call. CDR1 and CDR2 (germline): SGHTA, FQGNSA. Trimming took 5 bases from V and 0 from J, leaving 2 bases between them. The CDR3 consists of 11 residues. The CDR3 DNA is TGTGCCAGCAGCGCCTCCTACGAGCAGTACTTC. This translates into CASSASYEQYF.

The rearrangement links TRBV14 to TRBJ2-1; D tentatively fits TRBD1 or TRBD2 (5 bases each). The germline CDR1 and CDR2 sequences are SGHDN and FVKESK. This CDR3 is 13 amino acids long. V gave up 4 bases and J gave up 15 bases, with 19 bases separating them. The CDR3, as DNA: TGTGCCAGCAGCCTCGCGGGTGGGGCAGTTCTGTTCTTC. Its protein is CASSLAGGAVLFF.

V is TRBV28 and J is TRBJ2-6, with D possibly matching TRBD1 (5 bases). The CDR3 length is 14 residues. The germline gives CDR1 MDHEN, CDR2 SYDVKM. V lost 4 bases and J 2 bases, leaving 6 bases between the germline ends. CDR3 region: CASSWGAGANVLTF. The CDR3 DNA reads as TGTGCCAGCAGTTGGGGCGCTGGGGCCAACGTCCTGACTTTC.

V gene TRBV2 combines with J gene TRBJ2-7, with 8 bases identical to TRBD1. CDR3 length: 12 residues. Trimming took 7 bases from V and 4 from J; bases not matched to a gene: 3. Germline CDR1 SNHLY, CDR2 FYNNEI. CDR3 residues: CASTRTGYEQYF. The CDR3 DNA is TGTGCCAGCACCAGGACAGGGTACGAGCAGTACTTC.

This chain connects TRBV7-2 to TRBJ2-5; TRBD2 agrees at 7 bases. The CDR3 totals 15 residues. After removal of 7 bases from V and 4 bases from J, the junction contained 12 bases not matched to a gene. CDR1 and CDR2 (germline): SGHTA, FQGNSA. This CDR3 reads CASNPQRGGPETQYF. In nucleotides, the CDR3 is TGTGCCAGCAACCCCCAGAGGGGAGGGCCAGAGACCCAGTACTTC.

The V and J genes are TRBV4-1 and TRBJ2-7; 16 bases are a match to TRBD2. Trimming took 2 bases from V and 5 from J; bases not matched to a gene: 3. Germline CDR1 reads MGHRA; CDR2 reads YSYEKL. There are 16 residues in the CDR3. The DNA for the CDR3 is TGCGCCAGCAGCCAATCGGGACTAGCGGGAGGGCACGAGCAGTACTTC. The encoded protein is CASSQSGLAGGHEQYF.

The rearrangement joins TRBV2 to TRBJ2-5; weak D call: TRBD2 (5 bases). Germline CDR1 SNHLY, CDR2 FYNNEI. This CDR3 spans 13 amino acids. The V end was cut by 6 bases, the J end by 1 base, with 9 bases between. The CDR3 region has the DNA TGTGCCAGCAGCGGAAGCGGCCAAGAGACCCAGTACTTC. Protein product: CASSGSGQETQYF.

The J gene is TRBJ1-2, the V gene TRBV6-2 or TRBV6-3, with 8 bases lining up with TRBD1. The germline V gene encodes CDR1 MNHEY and CDR2 SVGEGT. This CDR3 region has 16 residues. V shed 0 bases, J shed 4 bases, and the junction held 7 bases outside the gene matches. CDR3 amino acids: CASSYSGQGAGYGYTF. The CDR3 nucleotides are TGTGCCAGCAGTTACTCGGGGCAGGGGGCTGGCTATGGCTACACCTTC.

This sequence joins TRBV28 and TRBJ2-4, with a possible D match to TRBD2 (7 bases). The CDR3 runs to 16 residues. V was cut by 4 bases and J by 1 base, with 14 bases left in between. CDR1 and CDR2 from the germline V gene are MDHEN and SYDVKM. The CDR3 is CASSWGGAQAKNIQYF. CDR3 nucleotide sequence: TGTGCCAGCAGTTGGGGGGGGGCGCAGGCCAAAAACATTCAGTACTTC.

This clone has just one count. The chain carries TRBV4-1 and TRBJ2-1, with D uncertain. Germline V gene lookup returns CDR1 MGHRA and CDR2 YSYEKL. Trimming took 0 bases from V and 4 from J, leaving 4 bases between them. The CDR3 totals 13 residues. Written as DNA, the CDR3 is TGCGCCAGCAGCCAAGATAAGTACAATGAGCAGTTCTTC. It encodes CASSQDKYNEQFF.

The chain links TRBV6-2 or TRBV6-3 to TRBJ1-5; the D gene is possibly TRBD1 (5 bases). Trimming shortened V by 0 bases and J by 6 bases, and 9 bases separated the two germline ends. Germline CDR1 and CDR2: MNHEY and SVGEGT. The CDR3 totals 14 residues. CDR3 residues: CASSYSTDTQPQHF. DNA for the CDR3: TGTGCCAGCAGTTACTCGACAGACACTCAGCCCCAGCATTTT.

V usage is TRBV27 and J usage is TRBJ2-1; D is possibly TRBD2 (6 bases). Germline lookup yields CDR1 MNHEY and CDR2 SMNVEV (reference sequence). The CDR3 loop spans 15 amino acids. V lost 5 bases and J 8 bases, leaving 19 bases between the germline ends. This chain's CDR3 is CASSIVGGGWDEQFF. The CDR3 bases are TGTGCCAGCAGTATTGTCGGCGGAGGGTGGGATGAGCAGTTCTTC.

The genes are TRBV18 and TRBJ2-3; 7 nucleotides align to TRBD1. The trim removed 3 bases at V and 6 bases at J, leaving 9 bases unmatched. CDR3 length: 15 residues. Per germline, CDR1 KGHSH and CDR2 LQKENI. CDR3 coding DNA: TGTGCCAGCTCACCTGGGGTAGGGGGCGCGGATACGCAGTATTTT. Amino acid sequence: CASSPGVGGADTQYF.

The chain carries TRBV6-5 and TRBJ2-7; the D is unclear. V dropped 0 bases and J dropped 3 bases, with 12 bases sitting between them. In germline, CDR1 is MNHEY, CDR2 SVGAGI. The CDR3 extends over 15 amino acids. In nucleotides, the CDR3 is TGTGCCAGCAGTTACTCGATAGCCGATTACTACGAGCAGTACTTC. Protein: CASSYSIADYYEQYF.

This clone was seen just once. This chain joins TRBV4-1 and TRBJ2-1; TRBD2 aligns across 7 bases. V lost 3 bases and J lost 15; bases outside the gene matches: 14. CDR1 and CDR2 (germline): MGHRA, YSYEKL. The CDR3 totals 14 residues. The CDR3 loop reads CASSQAFSGTGAFF. CDR3 sequence (DNA): TGCGCCAGCAGCCAGGCCTTCAGCGGGACCGGGGCGTTCTTC.